This entry is about one TCR beta chain. The target antigen is unknown. These data are taken from a study of T cells in Graves' hyperthyroidism and ophthalmopathy. General study points: Most thyroid clonotypes that were expanded above 0.001 also turned up in blood.

The TCR beta CDR3 regions underwent amplification using RNA transcripts as the source. Researchers ran a first-round RT-PCR on the TCR CDR3 using the HTBI primer set. TCRdb analysed the multiplex PCR reads with MiXCR anew, one entry per CDR3 protein. Here the sample spans some 400,000 distinct CDR3 sequences, approximately 13% being singletons. V lost 8 bases and J lost 0, with 17 bases in between. This CDR3 region has 17 residues. Germline CDR1 MNHEY, CDR2 SMNVEV (reference sequence). The study excluded patients with uncontrolled infection, other autoimmune disease, pregnancy or lactation. The diagnostic basis comprised clinical symptoms, serum thyroxine and TRAb, thyroid ultrasound and orbital computed tomography. Fresh peripheral blood, 8 to 10 ml of it, supplied the PBMCs.

The chain joins TRBV27 to TRBJ2-6, with unresolved D. This clonotype was obtained from a man aged 30 to 39 with Graves' hyperthyroidism that later progressed to Graves' ophthalmopathy. The specimen was blood. In nucleotides, the CDR3 is TGTGCCAGCGCCCGGATACAGACCTCCTCTGGGGCCAACGTCCTGACTTTC. Its protein product is CASARIQTSSGANVLTF. Based on the CDR3 plus reference TRBV27 and TRBJ2-6, the full variable domain is EAQVTQNPRYLITVTGKKLTVTCSQNMNHEYMSWYRQDPGLGLRQIYYSMNVEVTDKGDVPEGYKVSRKEKRNFPLILESPSPNQTSLYFCASARIQTSSGANVLTFGAGSRLTVL.